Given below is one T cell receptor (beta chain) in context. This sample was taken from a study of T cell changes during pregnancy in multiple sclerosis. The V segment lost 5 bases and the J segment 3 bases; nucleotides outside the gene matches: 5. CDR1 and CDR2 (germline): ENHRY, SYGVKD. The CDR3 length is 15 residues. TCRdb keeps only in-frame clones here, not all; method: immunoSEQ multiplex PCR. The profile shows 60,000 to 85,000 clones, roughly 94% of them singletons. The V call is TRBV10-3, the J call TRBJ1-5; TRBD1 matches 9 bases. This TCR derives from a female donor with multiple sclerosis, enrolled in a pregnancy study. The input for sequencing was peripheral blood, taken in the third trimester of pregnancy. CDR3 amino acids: CAISRDRADNQPQHF. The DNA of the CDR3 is TGTGCCATCAGTAGGGACAGGGCGGACAATCAGCCCCAGCATTTT.